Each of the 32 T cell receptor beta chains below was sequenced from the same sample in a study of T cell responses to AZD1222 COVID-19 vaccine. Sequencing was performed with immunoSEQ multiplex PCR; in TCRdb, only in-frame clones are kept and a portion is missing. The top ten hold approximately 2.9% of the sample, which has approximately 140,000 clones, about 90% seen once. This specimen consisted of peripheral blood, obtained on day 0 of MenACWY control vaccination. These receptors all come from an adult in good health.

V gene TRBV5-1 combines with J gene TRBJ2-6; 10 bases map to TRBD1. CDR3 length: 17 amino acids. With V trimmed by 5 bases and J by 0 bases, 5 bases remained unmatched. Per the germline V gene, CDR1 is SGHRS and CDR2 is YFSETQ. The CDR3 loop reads CASSPGQGSSGANVLTF. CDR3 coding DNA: TGCGCCAGCAGTCCGGGACAGGGGAGCTCTGGGGCCAACGTCCTGACTTTC.

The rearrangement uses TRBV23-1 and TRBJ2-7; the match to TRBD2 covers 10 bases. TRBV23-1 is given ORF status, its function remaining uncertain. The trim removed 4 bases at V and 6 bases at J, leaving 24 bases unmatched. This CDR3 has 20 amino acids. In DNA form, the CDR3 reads TGCGCCAGCAGTCGGCTACGAGACAGGGTTGGAGTAGCGGGAGGTTGCGAGCAGTACTTC. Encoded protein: CASSRLRDRVGVAGGCEQYF.

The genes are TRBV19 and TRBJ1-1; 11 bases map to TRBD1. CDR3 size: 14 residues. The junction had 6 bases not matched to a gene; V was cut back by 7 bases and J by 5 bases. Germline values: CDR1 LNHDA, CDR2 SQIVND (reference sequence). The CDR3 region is CASTGGQGVTEAFF. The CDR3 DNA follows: TGTGCCAGTACCGGGGGACAGGGGGTAACTGAAGCTTTCTTT.

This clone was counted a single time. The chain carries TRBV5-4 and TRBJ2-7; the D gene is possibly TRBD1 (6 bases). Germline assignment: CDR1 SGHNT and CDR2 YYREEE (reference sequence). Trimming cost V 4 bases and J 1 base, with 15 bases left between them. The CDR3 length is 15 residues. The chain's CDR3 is CASSREAGASYEQYF. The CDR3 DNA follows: TGTGCCAGCAGCCGAGAGGCAGGGGCGTCCTACGAGCAGTACTTC. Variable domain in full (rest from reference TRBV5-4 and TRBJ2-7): ETGVTQSPTHLIKTRGQQVTLRCSSQSGHNTVSWYQQALGQGPQFIFQYYREEENGRGNFPPRFSGLQFPNYSSELNVNALELDDSALYLCASSREAGASYEQYFGPGTRLTVT.

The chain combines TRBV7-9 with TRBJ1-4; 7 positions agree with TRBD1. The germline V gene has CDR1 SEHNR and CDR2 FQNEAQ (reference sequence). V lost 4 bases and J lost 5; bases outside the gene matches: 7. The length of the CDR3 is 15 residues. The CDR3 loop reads CASSSYGTANEKLFF. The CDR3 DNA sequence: TGTGCCAGCAGCTCCTACGGGACAGCAAATGAAAAACTGTTTTTT. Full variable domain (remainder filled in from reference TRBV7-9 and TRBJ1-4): DTGVSQNPRHKITKRGQNVTFRCDPISEHNRLYWYRQTLGQGPEFLTYFQNEAQLEKSRLLSDRFSAERPKGSFSTLEIQRTEQGDSAMYLCASSSYGTANEKLFFGSGTQLSVL.

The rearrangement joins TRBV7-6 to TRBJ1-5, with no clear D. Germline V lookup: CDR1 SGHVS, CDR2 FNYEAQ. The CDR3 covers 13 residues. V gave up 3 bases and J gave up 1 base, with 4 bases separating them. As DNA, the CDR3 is TGTGCCAGCAGCTTGGAGAGCAATCAGCCCCAGCATTTT. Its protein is CASSLESNQPQHF.

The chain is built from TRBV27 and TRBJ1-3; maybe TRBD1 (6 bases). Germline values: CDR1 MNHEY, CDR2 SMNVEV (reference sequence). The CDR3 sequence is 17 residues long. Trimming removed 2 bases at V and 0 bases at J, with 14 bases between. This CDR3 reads CASSLVARGHSGNTIYF. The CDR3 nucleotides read TGTGCCAGCAGTTTAGTTGCGCGGGGGCACTCTGGAAACACCATATATTTT.

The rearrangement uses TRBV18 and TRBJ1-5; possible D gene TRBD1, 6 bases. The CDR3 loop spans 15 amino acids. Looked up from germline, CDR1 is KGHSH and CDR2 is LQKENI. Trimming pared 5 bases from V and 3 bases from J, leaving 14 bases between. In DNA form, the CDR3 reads TGTGCCAGCTCAGGGGGGGCCCCACCCAATCAGCCCCAGCATTTT. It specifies CASSGGAPPNQPQHF.

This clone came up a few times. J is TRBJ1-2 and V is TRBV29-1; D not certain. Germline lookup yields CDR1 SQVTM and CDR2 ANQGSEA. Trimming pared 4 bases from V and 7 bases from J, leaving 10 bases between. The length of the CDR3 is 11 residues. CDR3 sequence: CSVVWVGGYTF. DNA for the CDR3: TGCAGCGTTGTCTGGGTGGGTGGCTACACCTTC.

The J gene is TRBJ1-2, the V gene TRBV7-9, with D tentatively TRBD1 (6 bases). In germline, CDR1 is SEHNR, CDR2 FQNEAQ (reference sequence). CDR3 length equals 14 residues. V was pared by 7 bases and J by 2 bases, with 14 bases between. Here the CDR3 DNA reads TGTGCCAGCATAGGGACACAGAGAAACTATGGCTACACCTTC. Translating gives CASIGTQRNYGYTF.

CDR3 in amino acids: CASRSGTGMNTEAFF. CDR3 coding DNA: TGTGCCAGTCGATCCGGGACAGGGATGAACACTGAAGCTTTCTTT. V gene TRBV19 combines with J gene TRBJ1-1; TRBD1 matches at 9 bases. Germline CDR1 and CDR2: LNHDA and SQIVND (reference sequence). The CDR3 sequence is 15 residues long. After removal of 8 bases from V and 0 bases from J, the junction contained 7 bases not matched to a gene.

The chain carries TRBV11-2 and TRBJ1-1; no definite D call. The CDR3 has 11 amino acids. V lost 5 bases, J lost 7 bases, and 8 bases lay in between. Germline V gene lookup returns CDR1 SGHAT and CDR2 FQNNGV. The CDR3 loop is CASSKYREAFF. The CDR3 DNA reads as TGTGCCAGCAGCAAATACCGTGAAGCTTTCTTT.

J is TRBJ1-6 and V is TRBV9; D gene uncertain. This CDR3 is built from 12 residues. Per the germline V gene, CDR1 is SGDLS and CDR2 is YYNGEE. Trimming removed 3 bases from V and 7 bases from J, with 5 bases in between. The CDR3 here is CASSALNSPLHF. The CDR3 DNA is TGTGCCAGCAGCGCGTTGAATTCACCCCTCCACTTT. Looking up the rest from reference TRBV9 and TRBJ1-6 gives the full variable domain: DSGVTQTPKHLITATGQRVTLRCSPRSGDLSVYWYQQSLDQGLQFLIQYYNGEERAKGNILERFSAQQFPDLHSELNLSSLELGDSALYFCASSALNSPLHFGNGTRLTVT.

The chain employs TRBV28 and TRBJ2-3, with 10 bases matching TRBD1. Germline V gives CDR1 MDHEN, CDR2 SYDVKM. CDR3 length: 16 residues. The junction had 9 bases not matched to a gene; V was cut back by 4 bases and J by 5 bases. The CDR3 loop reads CASSSPTGGGIDTQYF. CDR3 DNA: TGTGCCAGCAGTTCCCCGACAGGGGGCGGGATAGATACGCAGTATTTT.

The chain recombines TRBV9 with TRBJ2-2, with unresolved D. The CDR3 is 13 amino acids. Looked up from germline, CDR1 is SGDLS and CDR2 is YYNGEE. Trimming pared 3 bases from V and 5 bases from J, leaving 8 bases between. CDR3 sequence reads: CASSALGTGELFF. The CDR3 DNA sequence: TGTGCCAGCAGCGCTTTAGGGACCGGGGAGCTGTTTTTT.

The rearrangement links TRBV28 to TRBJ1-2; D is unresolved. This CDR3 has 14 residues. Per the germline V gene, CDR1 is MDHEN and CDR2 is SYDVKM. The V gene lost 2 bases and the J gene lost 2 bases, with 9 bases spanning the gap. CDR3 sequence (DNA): TGTGCCAGCAGTTTAGGATGGTCCAACTATGGCTACACCTTC. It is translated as CASSLGWSNYGYTF.

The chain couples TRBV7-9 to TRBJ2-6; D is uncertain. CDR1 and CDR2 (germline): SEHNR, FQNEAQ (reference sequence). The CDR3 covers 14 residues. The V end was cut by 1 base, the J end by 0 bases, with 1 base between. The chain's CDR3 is CASSLGSGANVLTF. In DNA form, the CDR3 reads TGTGCCAGCAGCTTAGGCTCTGGGGCCAACGTCCTGACTTTC.

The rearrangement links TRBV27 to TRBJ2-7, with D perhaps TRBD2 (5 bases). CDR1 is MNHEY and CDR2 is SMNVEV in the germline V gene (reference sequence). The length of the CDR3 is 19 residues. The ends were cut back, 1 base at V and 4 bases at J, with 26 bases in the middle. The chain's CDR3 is CASSLLAVKSEGPGYEQYF. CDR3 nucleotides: TGTGCCAGCAGTTTATTGGCGGTGAAAAGCGAGGGTCCGGGGTACGAGCAGTACTTC.

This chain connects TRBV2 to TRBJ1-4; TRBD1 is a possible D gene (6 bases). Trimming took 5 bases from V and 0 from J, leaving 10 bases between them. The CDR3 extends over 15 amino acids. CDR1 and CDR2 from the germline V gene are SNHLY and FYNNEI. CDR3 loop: CASSTRQATNEKLFF. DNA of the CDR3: TGTGCCAGCAGTACCAGACAGGCAACTAATGAAAAACTGTTTTTT.

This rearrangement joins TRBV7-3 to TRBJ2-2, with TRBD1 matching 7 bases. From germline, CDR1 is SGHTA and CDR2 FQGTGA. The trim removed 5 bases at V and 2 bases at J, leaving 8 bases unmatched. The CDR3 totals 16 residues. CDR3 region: CASSPTGQKNTGELFF. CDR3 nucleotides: TGTGCCAGCAGCCCTACGGGACAGAAAAACACCGGGGAGCTGTTTTTT.

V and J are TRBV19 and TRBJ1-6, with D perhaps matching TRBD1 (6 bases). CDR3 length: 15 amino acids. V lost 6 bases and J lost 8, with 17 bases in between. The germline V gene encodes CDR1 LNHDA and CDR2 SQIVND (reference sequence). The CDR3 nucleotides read TGTGCCAGTAGCACGAGGGGGGGCCTCTATTCACCCCTCCACTTT. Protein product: CASSTRGGLYSPLHF.

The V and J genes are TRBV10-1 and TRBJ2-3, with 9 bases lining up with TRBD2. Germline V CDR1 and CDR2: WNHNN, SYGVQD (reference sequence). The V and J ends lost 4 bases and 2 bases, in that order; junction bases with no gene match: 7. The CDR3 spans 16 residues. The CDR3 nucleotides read TGCGCCAGCAGTGGGATGACTAGCGGACCCACAGATACGCAGTATTTT. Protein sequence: CASSGMTSGPTDTQYF.

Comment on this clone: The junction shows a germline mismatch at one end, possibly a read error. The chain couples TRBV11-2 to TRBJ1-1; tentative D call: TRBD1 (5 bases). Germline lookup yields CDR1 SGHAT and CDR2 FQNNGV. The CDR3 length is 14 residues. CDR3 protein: CATSLGRLNTEAFF. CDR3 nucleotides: TGTGCCACCAGCTTGGGGCGGTTGAACACTGAAGCTTTCTTT.

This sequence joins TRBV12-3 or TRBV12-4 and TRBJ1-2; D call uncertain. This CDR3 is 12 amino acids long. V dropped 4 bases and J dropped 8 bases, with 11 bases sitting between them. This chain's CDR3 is CASSSSLRGYTF. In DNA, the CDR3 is TGTGCCAGCAGTTCCTCCCTCAGGGGCTACACCTTC.

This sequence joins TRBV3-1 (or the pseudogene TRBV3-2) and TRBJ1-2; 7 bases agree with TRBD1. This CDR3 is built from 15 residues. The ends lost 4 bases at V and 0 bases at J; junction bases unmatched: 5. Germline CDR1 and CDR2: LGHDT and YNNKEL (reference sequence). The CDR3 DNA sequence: TGTGCCAGCAGCCTTAGGACAGGAACTAACTATGGCTACACCTTC. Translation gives CASSLRTGTNYGYTF.

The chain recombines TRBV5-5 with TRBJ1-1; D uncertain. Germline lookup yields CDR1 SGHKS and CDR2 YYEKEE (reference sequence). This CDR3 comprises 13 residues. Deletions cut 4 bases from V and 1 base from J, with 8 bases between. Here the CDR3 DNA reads TGTGCCAGCAGCATGACACCGAACACTGAAGCTTTCTTT. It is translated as CASSMTPNTEAFF.

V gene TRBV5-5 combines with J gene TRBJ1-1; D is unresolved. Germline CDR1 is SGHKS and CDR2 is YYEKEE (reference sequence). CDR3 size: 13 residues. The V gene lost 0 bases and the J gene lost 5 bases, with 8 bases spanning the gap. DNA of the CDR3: TGTGCCAGCAGCTTGGCCCCTAAGACTGAAGCTTTCTTT. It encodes CASSLAPKTEAFF. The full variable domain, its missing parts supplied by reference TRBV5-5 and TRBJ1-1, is DAGVTQSPTHLIKTRGQQVTLRCSPISGHKSVSWYQQVLGQGPQFIFQYYEKEERGRGNFPDRFSARQFPNYSSELNVNALLLGDSALYLCASSLAPKTEAFFGQGTRLTVV.

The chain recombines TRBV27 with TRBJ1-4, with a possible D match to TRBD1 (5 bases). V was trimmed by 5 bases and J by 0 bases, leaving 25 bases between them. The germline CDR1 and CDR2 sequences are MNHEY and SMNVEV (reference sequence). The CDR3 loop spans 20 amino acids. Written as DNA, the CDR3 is TGTGCCAGCAGTCGCTGGGGCGTCAAGGGACTCGGCGCAACTAATGAAAAACTGTTTTTT. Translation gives CASSRWGVKGLGATNEKLFF.

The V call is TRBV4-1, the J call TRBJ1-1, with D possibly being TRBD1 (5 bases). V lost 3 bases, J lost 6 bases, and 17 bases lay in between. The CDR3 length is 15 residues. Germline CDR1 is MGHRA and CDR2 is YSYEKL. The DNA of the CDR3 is TGCGCCAGCAGCCACCTCGGGGGAAATCGCCCTGAAGCTTTCTTT. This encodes CASSHLGGNRPEAFF.

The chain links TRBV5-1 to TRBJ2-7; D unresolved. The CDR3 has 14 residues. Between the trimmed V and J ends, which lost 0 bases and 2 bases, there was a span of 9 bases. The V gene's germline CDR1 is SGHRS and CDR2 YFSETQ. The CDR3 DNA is TGCGCCAGCAGCTTGGTGGTAGGTACCTACGAGCAGTACTTC. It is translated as CASSLVVGTYEQYF.

CDR3 amino acids: CAWNGGLTNTEAFF. DNA of the CDR3: TGTGCCTGGAATGGAGGACTGACGAACACTGAAGCTTTCTTT. The chain joins TRBV30 to TRBJ1-1, with D hard to call. The CDR3 spans 14 residues. Between the trimmed V and J ends, which lost 4 bases and 1 base, there was a span of 13 bases. Germline CDR1 reads GTSNPN; CDR2 reads SVGIG (reference sequence).

Written as DNA, the CDR3 is TGTGCCAGCAGTTTTTCTAGGACGCTCTCTGGGGCCAACGTCCTGACTTTC. Amino acid sequence: CASSFSRTLSGANVLTF. This chain uses TRBV6-2 or TRBV6-3 with TRBJ2-6, with no clear D. The CDR3 is made up of 17 amino acids. With 4 bases removed from V and 0 bases from J, the gap between germline ends came to 13 bases. Looked up from germline, CDR1 is MNHEY and CDR2 is SVGEGT.